The present T cell receptor beta chain was sequenced within a study of Graves' ophthalmopathy and Graves' hyperthyroidism (dated by TCRdb to 2016 to 2019). For context, the study as a whole: Hyperthyroidism was considered stable if no progression to ophthalmopathy occurred within 18 months of follow-up. Following sampling, methimazole starting at 30 mg daily was administered to hyperthyroidism patients, and high-dose intravenous methylprednisolone was administered to ophthalmopathy patients. An independent validation cohort comprised 18 hyperthyroidism patients and 15 to 17 patients who later progressed from hyperthyroidism to ophthalmopathy. To tell Graves' ophthalmopathy apart from Graves' hyperthyroidism, and to predict which patients would progress to ophthalmopathy, the study relied on TCR beta repertoire signatures. In total, 135 blood samples were TCR-sequenced: under 45 ophthalmopathy, about 75 hyperthyroidism and about 17 hyperthyroidism-to-ophthalmopathy patients. In five or six hyperthyroidism patients, T-cell repertoires of thyroid tissue and blood were compared. To explore V-J signatures that distinguish ophthalmopathy from hyperthyroidism, a discovery set of 95 to 100 patients was enrolled, made up of under 50 with ophthalmopathy and roughly 57 with stable hyperthyroidism. Broader findings and caveats from the paper: The 13-signature model separated ophthalmopathy from stable hyperthyroidism with 85% to 90% sensitivity and 81.08% specificity in cross-validation, and 80%/75% in the test set. Most expanded thyroid clonotypes with frequency above 0.001 were also detected in blood, suggesting blood repertoires may reflect the thyroid immune response. Sample size was not predetermined statistically, and investigators were not blinded to group allocation. In validation, the model predicted ophthalmopathy progression with 70.59% sensitivity and approximately 78% specificity; some 13 predicted patients were CT-confirmed with GO in a median of approximately 6.5 months.

This clonotype came up a few times. This clone's antigen is unknown. No base qualities exist here, and no much larger clone lies one base off it. TCR beta CDR3 regions were amplified from RNA transcripts for repertoire sequencing. The first round of RT-PCR was done with HTBI primers and the Qiagen OneStep RT-PCR kit, and was followed by a second round of multiplex PCR, then size selection and purification. Sequencing of the libraries was carried out on an Illumina HiSeq2000 in paired-end mode with 100 bp reads. The published analysis was carried out like this. SOAPnuke was used for read processing, and reads with adapters, uncalled bases, a mean Phred below 15, or no exact constant-primer or identifier match were discarded. High-quality paired reads were merged with COPE v1.2.5. Each unique nucleotide sequence was treated as a clonotype, and MiTCR v1.1 was used to align the clonotypes to the IMGT TRB V, D and J references. Only V-J combinations with frequency above 0.0001 were analysed, covering about 99% of repertoires. For each V-J combination, a TCR clonal expansion and chaos score was defined as F50 clonal expansion divided by the chaos observed in the TCRdist matrix. Features were reduced by Welch's t-statistics and random forest to over ten V-J combinations, which fed a naive Bayes classifier. Thyroid-blood repertoire similarity was quantified with the Morisita-Horn index. TCRdb cleaned the public reads at Q25 with fastp, built clones with MiXCR and kept in-frame beta chains. Entries are consolidated by CDR3 protein sequence, retaining the most common genes and DNA. V and J calls and clone size were set by TCRdb, not the authors. This sample is represented by about 550,000 distinct CDR3 sequences; less than 45% of them were singletons. The ten largest make up around 4.6% of the sample.

Hyperthyroidism patients were newly diagnosed, were aged 18 to 65 years, and had a disease duration under 2 months. Patients with other autoimmune diseases, uncontrolled infections, pregnancy or lactation were excluded. Diagnosis relied on clinical symptoms, serum thyroxine, TRAb, thyroid ultrasound and orbital computed tomography. Total RNA was extracted with Trizol reagent and quality-checked on an Agilent 2100 Bioanalyzer. V is clipped by 3 bases and J by 6 bases, and the sequence between their germline boundaries is 14 bases long. Spanning cysteine to phenylalanine, the CDR3 consists of 14 amino acids. Solely the CDR3 DNA is kept, with 42 bases framed from the first base. From a lookup of the germline V gene (reference sequence), CDR1 and CDR2 are SEHNR and FQNEAQ.

This TCR was sampled from an adult man with Graves' hyperthyroidism. The specimen was peripheral blood or thyroid tissue (not recorded which). The V and J segments used are TRBV7-9 and TRBJ1-2; a tentative D match to TRBD1 spans 5 bases. The sequenced DNA: TGTGCCAGCAGCTTTAGCGGGTCCAGGGATGGCTACACCTTC. Its translation reads: CASSFSGSRDGYTF.